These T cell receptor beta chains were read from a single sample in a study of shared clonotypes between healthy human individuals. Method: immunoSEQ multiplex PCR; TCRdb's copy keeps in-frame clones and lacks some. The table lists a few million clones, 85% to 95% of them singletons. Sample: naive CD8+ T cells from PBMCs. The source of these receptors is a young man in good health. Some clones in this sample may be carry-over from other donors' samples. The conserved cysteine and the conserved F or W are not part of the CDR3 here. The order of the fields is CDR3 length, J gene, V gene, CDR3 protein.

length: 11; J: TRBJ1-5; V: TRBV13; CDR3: ASSSNLGGPQH
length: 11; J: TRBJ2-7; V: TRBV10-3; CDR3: AIREGLAYEQY
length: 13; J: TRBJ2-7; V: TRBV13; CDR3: ASSLGGTGAYEQY
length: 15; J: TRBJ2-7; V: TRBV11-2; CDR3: ASSFPWTSPTSYEQY
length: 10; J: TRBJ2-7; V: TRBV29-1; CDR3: SVVGIPYEQY
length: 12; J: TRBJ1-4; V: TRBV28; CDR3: ASSLSVINEKLF
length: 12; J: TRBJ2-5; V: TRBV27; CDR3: ASRGGGGWGTQY
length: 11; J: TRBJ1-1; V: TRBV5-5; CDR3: ASSFSPPFEAF
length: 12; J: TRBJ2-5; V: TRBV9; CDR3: ASSVEVGQETQY
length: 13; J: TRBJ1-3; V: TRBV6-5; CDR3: ASSATESSGNTIY
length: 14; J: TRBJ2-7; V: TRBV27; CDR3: ASSPRGLAGGKEQY
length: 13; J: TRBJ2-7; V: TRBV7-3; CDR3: ASSLFDGSSNEQY
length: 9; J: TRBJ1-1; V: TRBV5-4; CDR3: ASSPGTGAF